Detailed here is one TCR beta chain. Its antigen is unidentified. These data belong to a study of OX40 agonist ivuxolimab in advanced cancers. From germline, CDR1 is MNHNS and CDR2 SASEGT. The CDR3 runs to 15 residues. The V end was cut by 6 bases, the J end by 7 bases, with 19 bases between. General study points: Circulating CD4+ and CD8+ T cells showed clonal expansion by week 6 at 0.1 to 3.0 mg/kg. The average count of expanded clones was higher among CD8+ T cells than among CD4+.

Measured with immunoSEQ multiplex PCR; TCRdb has only the in-frame clones, and not every one. Here the sample spans over 65,000 clones, 85% to 95% being singletons. The chain uses TRBV6-1 and TRBJ1-5; D possibly corresponds to TRBD1 (6 bases). The source was CD4+ or CD8+ T cells sorted from blood, collected in a trial of the OX40 agonist ivuxolimab. The receptor was derived from an adult with an advanced solid tumor such as melanoma, head and neck, liver or kidney cancer. CDR3 bases: TGTGCCAGCAGGGGGGCAGGGGCTAATGAGCAGCCCCAGCATTTT. Protein sequence: CASRGAGANEQPQHF.